The T cell receptor beta chain under discussion was sequenced for a study of blood T cell repertoires in COVID-19. From germline, CDR1 is KGHDR and CDR2 SFDVKD. V gave up 7 bases and J gave up 2 bases; unmatched junction bases: 3. The CDR3 is made up of 13 amino acids. The repertoire was sequenced with immunoSEQ multiplex PCR; TCRdb's copy has only in-frame clones and lacks some. Of around 100,000 clones in the sample, about 89% were seen once. The source material was peripheral blood. The clonotype comes from a human donor with acute or convalescent COVID-19. The donor label of this sample is uncertain. The rearrangement links TRBV24-1 to TRBJ2-5; TRBD2 agrees at 7 bases. CDR3: CATRGGVQETQYF. The CDR3 DNA follows: TGTGCCACCAGGGGGGGGGTACAAGAGACCCAGTACTTC.